This T cell receptor (beta chain) was obtained from a study of CD8+CD57+ T cells in acquired aplastic anemia. In the study overall: Yields of DNA that came from sorted CD4+ and CD8+ cells averaged roughly 3.3 ug.

It was patients with CD8+CD57+ cell expansion by flow cytometry who were chosen for sequencing. Blood samples were obtained from patients who had received no prior therapy. This clonotype showed up many times. Its antigen is as yet unknown. J lost 7 bases, V lost 3 bases, and 4 bases had no gene match. Per the germline V gene, CDR1 is LNHNV and CDR2 is YYDKDF (reference sequence). The CDR3 has 14 amino acids. Genomic DNA was employed as the template in profiling TCR beta VDJ and CDR3. A single record per CDR3 protein comes from TCRdb applying MiXCR to the reads. The sample gives under 200,000 distinct CDR3 sequences, approximately 50% of which show up once; approximately 9.7% is in the top ten. General study results and limits: The CD8+ Simpson's diversity of patients and controls was not significantly different. Found in both controls and patients were approximately 31 CD8+ CDR3 sequences.

Sequenced input: sorted CD4+, CD8+, or CD8+CD57+ T cells (not recorded which) from PBMCs. The chain couples TRBV15 to TRBJ2-4; 9 nucleotides agree with TRBD2. This clonotype was sampled from a human donor with aplastic anemia. The CDR3 loop reads CATSSPTSGNIQYF. CDR3 nucleotides: TGTGCCACCAGCAGCCCCACTAGCGGGAACATTCAGTACTTC.